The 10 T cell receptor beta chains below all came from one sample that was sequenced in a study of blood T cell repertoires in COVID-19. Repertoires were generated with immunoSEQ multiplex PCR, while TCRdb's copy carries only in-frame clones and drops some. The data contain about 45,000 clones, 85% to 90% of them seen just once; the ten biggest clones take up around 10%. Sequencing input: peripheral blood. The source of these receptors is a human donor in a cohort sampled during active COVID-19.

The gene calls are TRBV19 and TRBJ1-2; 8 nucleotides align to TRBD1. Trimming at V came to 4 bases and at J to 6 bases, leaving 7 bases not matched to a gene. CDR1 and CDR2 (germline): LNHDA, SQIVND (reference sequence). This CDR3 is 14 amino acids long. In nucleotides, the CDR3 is TGTGCCAGTAGTACCCCGGACAGGGCCCATGGCTACACCTTC. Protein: CASSTPDRAHGYTF. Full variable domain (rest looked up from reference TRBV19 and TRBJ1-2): DGGITQSPKYLFRKEGQNVTLSCEQNLNHDAMYWYRQDPGQGLRLIYYSQIVNDFQKGDIAEGYSVSREKKESFPLTVTSAQKNPTAFYLCASSTPDRAHGYTFGSGTRLTVV.

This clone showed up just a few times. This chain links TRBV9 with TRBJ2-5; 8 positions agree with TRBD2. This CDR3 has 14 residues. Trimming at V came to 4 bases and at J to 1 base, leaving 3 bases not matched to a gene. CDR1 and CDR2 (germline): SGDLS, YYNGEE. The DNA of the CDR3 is TGTGCCAGCAGCTCCGCGGGGGGCCAAGAGACCCAGTACTTC. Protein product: CASSSAGGQETQYF.

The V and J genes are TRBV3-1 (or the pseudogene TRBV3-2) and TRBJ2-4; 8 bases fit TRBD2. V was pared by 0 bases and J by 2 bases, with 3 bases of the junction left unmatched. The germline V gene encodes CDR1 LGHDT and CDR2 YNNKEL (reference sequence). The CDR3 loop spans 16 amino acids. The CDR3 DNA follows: TGTGCCAGCAGCCAAGATCCGGGGGGGCCCAAAAACATTCAGTACTTC. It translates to CASSQDPGGPKNIQYF.

The CDR3 sequence: CASSPRQGHGGNNEQFF. CDR3 nucleotides: TGTGCCAGTAGTCCCAGACAGGGGCACGGGGGGAACAATGAGCAGTTCTTC. The chain carries TRBV19 and TRBJ2-1, with a tentative D call TRBD1 (8 bases). The V gene lost 5 bases and the J gene lost 5 bases, with 22 bases spanning the gap. Germline loops: CDR1 LNHDA, CDR2 SQIVND (reference sequence). The CDR3 has 17 residues.

In DNA, the CDR3 is TGTGCCAGCAGTTATCTCGGGTATGATGGCTACACCTTC. It yields the protein CASSYLGYDGYTF. This chain links TRBV6-5 with TRBJ1-2; no definite D call. V lost 3 bases, J lost 6 bases, and 11 bases lay in between. From germline, CDR1 is MNHEY and CDR2 SVGAGI. CDR3 size: 13 residues.

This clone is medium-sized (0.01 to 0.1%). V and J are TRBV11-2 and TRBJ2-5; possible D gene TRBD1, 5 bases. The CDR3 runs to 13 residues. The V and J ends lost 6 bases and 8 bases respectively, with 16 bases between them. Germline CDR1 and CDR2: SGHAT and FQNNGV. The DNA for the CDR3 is TGTGCCAGCAGAAGTTCAACAGGTTCCACCCAGTACTTC. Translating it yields CASRSSTGSTQYF.

The CDR3 here is CASSTSTSSYEQYF. The CDR3 DNA reads TGCGCCAGCAGCACTTCGACTAGCTCCTACGAGCAGTACTTC. The chain is built from TRBV5-1 and TRBJ2-7, with D maybe TRBD2 (6 bases). The V end lost 4 bases, the J end lost 0 bases, and 11 bases lay between the germline ends. CDR1 and CDR2 from the germline V gene are SGHRS and YFSETQ. The CDR3 sequence is 14 residues long.

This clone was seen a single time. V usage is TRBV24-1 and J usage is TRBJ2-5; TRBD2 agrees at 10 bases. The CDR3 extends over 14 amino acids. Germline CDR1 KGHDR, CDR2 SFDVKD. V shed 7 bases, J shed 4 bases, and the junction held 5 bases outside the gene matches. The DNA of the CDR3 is TGTGCCACCAGCAAAGCGGGGGGGGGAGAGACCCAGTACTTC. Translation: CATSKAGGGETQYF.

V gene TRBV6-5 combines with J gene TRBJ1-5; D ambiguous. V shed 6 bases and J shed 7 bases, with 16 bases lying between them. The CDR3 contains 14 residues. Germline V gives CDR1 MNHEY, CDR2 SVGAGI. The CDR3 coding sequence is TGTGCCAGCAGAGAGGACGTAGGAGGACAGCCCCAGCATTTT. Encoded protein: CASREDVGGQPQHF.

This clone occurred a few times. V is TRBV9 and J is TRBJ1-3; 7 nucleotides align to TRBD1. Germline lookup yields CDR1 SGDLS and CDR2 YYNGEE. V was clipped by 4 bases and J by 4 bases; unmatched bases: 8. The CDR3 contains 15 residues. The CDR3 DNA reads TGTGCCAGCAGCCGCGCCGGGACAGAAGGAAACACCATATATTTT. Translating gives CASSRAGTEGNTIYF. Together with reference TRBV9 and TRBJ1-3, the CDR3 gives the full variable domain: DSGVTQTPKHLITATGQRVTLRCSPRSGDLSVYWYQQSLDQGLQFLIQYYNGEERAKGNILERFSAQQFPDLHSELNLSSLELGDSALYFCASSRAGTEGNTIYFGEGSWLTVV.